Each of the 10 T cell receptor beta chains below was sequenced from the same sample in a study of glioma-infiltrating T cells. The iRepertoire nested amplicon-rescue multiplex PCR amplified TCR alpha and beta CDR3s from RNA. TCRdb used MiXCR to reprocess the multiplex PCR reads, holding one entry per CDR3 protein. The sample has 40,000 or so distinct CDR3 sequences; under 25% are singletons. The sequencing sample was made of glioma tissue, nonneoplastic brain tissue, or PBMCs (not recorded which). Every receptor here comes from a human donor with low-grade glioma or glioblastoma, undergoing nonglioma brain surgery, or in good health (not recorded which).

The table lists this clonotype with many counts. V is TRBV28 and J is TRBJ2-7; 10 bases map to TRBD2. Germline V gene sequence: CDR1 MDHEN, CDR2 SYDVKM. CDR3 length: 18 residues. J gave up 5 bases and V 3 bases, and 16 bases lay outside the gene matches. CDR3 nucleotide sequence: TGTGCCAGCAGTTTTCAATCACCGGGACTAGCGCCGTGGGACGAGCAGTACTTC. It yields the protein CASSFQSPGLAPWDEQYF.

With regard to this clonotype: A clone one base away is much larger, so this may be a read error. This chain uses TRBV12-3 or TRBV12-4 with TRBJ2-1, with 9 bases lining up with TRBD1. Trimming removed 6 bases from V and 6 bases from J; junction bases left unmatched: 6. This CDR3 comprises 14 residues. CDR3 nucleotide sequence: TGTGCCAGCAGCACCGTGACAGGGGGCAATGAGCAGTTCTTC. Translation: CASSTVTGGNEQFF.

A note on this clonotype: A clone one base away is much larger, so this may be a read error. This chain connects TRBV28 to TRBJ1-4, with D hard to call. CDR3 size: 13 residues. Per the germline V gene, CDR1 is MDHEN and CDR2 is SYDVKM. The CDR3 DNA reads TGTGCCGGCAGCCCCCCAACTAATGAAAAACTGTTTTTT. This encodes CAGSPPTNEKLFF.

There are many counts of this clonotype. The chain carries TRBV5-6 and TRBJ1-4; D gene unclear. The germline gives CDR1 SGHDT, CDR2 YYEEEE. The V end was cut by 7 bases, the J end by 7 bases, with 23 bases between. CDR3 length: 16 amino acids. The CDR3 bases are TGTGCCAGCTCCGCCCCGGTTTGGGGAGGAACTGAAAAACTGTTTTTT. It yields the protein CASSAPVWGGTEKLFF.

This clonotype was recorded at least ten times. This CDR3 is CASSLKAGEGTDTQYF. Here the CDR3 DNA reads TGCGCCAGCAGCCTCAAAGCCGGAGAGGGCACAGATACGCAGTATTTT. V and J are TRBV4-1 and TRBJ2-3; D is undetermined. The V end lost 4 bases, the J end lost 1 base, and 15 bases lay between the germline ends. CDR1 and CDR2 from the germline V gene are MGHRA and YSYEKL. The CDR3 totals 16 residues.

In the case of this clonotype: A much larger clone is a single base away; this may be a read error. The chain recombines TRBV9 with TRBJ2-7; unclear D gene. Between the trimmed V and J ends, which lost 3 bases and 7 bases, there was a span of 14 bases. The CDR3 runs to 13 residues. From germline, CDR1 is SGDLS and CDR2 YYNGEE. Here the CDR3 DNA reads TGTGCCAGCAGCGGGGCTCCGGGCTATGAGCAGTACTTC. As protein: CASSGAPGYEQYF.

This clonotype was detected many times. The CDR3 DNA follows: TGTGCCAGCAGCTTACTGGACAGGGGGCTCAACACCATATATTTT. Amino acids: CASSLLDRGLNTIYF. The rearrangement uses TRBV7-8 and TRBJ1-3, with 11 positions matching TRBD1. CDR1 and CDR2 (germline): SGHVS, FQNEAQ. J gave up 7 bases and V 2 bases, and 4 bases lay outside the gene matches. This CDR3 spans 15 amino acids.

This clonotype turned up a few times. The gene calls are TRBV4-1 and TRBJ2-7; possible D gene TRBD2, 6 bases. V was trimmed by 0 bases and J by 3 bases, leaving 6 bases between them. The CDR3 length is 13 residues. Germline V gene sequence: CDR1 MGHRA, CDR2 YSYEKL. In DNA form, the CDR3 reads TGCGCCAGCAGCCAAGAAGCGGGCTACGAGCAGTACTTC. It codes for CASSQEAGYEQYF.

About this clonotype itself: The missing conserved phenylalanine or tryptophan at the end of this CDR3 makes a read error likely. The chain joins TRBV19 to TRBJ2-1; 7 nucleotides align to TRBD2. This CDR3 has 13 amino acids. Trimming cost V 4 bases and J 10 bases; bases outside gene matches: 7. Germline V lookup: CDR1 LNHDA, CDR2 SQIVND (reference sequence). CDR3 in DNA: TGTGCCAGTAGTACCGTCCCGGGACTAGAGCAGTTCTCC. It is translated as CASSTVPGLEQFS.

This clonotype showed up many times. The chain links TRBV7-9 to TRBJ1-1; 9 bases match TRBD1. The CDR3 loop spans 15 amino acids. Germline V lookup: CDR1 SEHNR, CDR2 FQNEAQ (reference sequence). Trimming at V came to 0 bases and at J to 4 bases, leaving 3 bases not matched to a gene. Written as DNA, the CDR3 is TGTGCCAGCAGCTTAGCTGGGACAGGGATCACTGAAGCTTTCTTT. Its translation: CASSLAGTGITEAFF.